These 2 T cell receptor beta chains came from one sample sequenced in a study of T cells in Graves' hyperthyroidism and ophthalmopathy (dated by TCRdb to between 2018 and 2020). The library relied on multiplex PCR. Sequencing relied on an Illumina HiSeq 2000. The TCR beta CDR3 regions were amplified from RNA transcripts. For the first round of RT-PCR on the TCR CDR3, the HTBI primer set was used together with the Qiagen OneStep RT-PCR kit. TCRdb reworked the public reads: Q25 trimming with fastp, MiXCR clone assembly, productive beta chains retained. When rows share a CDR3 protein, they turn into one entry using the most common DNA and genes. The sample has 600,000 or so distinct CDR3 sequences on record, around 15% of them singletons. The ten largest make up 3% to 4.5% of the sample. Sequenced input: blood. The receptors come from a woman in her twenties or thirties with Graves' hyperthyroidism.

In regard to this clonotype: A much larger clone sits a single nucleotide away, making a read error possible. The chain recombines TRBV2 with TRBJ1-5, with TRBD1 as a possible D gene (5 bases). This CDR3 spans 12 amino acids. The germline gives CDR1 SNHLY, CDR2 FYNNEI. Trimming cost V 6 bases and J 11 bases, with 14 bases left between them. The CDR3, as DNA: TGTGCCAGCAGCGCCTCGGGGCAGACCCAGCATTTT. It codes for CASSASGQTQHF.

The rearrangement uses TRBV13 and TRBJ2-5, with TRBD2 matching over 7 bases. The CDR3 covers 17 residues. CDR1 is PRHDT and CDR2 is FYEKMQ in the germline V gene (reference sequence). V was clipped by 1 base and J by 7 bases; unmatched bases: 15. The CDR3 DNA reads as TGTGCCAGCAGCTTAGCGGTCCGGACTAGGACCTTTAGGACCCAGTACTTC. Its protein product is CASSLAVRTRTFRTQYF.